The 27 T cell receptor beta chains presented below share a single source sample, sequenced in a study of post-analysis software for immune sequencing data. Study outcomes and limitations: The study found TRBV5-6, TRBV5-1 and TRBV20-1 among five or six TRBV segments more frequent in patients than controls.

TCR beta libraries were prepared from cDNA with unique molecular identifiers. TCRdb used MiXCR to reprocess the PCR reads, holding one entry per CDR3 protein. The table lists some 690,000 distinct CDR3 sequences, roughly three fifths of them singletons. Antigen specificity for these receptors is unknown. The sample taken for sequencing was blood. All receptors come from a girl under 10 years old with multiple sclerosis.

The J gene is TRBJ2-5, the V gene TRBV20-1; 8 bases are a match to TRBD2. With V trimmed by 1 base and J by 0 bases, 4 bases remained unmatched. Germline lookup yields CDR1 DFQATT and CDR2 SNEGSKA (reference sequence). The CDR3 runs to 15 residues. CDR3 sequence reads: CSARGTSRDQETQYF. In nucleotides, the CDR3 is TGCAGTGCTAGAGGGACTAGCCGTGACCAAGAGACCCAGTACTTC.

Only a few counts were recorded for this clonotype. The CDR3 bases are TGTGCCAGCAGTACGGGAGGGGGCCCCTACGAGCAGTACTTC. Amino acids: CASSTGGGPYEQYF. This rearrangement joins TRBV9 to TRBJ2-7; D might be TRBD2 (8 bases). The CDR3 is made up of 14 amino acids. With 5 bases removed from V and 2 bases from J, the gap between germline ends came to 14 bases. Germline values: CDR1 SGDLS, CDR2 YYNGEE.

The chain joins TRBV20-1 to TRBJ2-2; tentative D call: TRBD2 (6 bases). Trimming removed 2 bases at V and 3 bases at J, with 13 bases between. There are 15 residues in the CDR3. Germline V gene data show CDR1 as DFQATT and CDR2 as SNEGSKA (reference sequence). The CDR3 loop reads CSARPRDFYTGELFF. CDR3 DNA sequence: TGCAGTGCTAGACCCCGGGACTTCTACACCGGGGAGCTGTTTTTT.

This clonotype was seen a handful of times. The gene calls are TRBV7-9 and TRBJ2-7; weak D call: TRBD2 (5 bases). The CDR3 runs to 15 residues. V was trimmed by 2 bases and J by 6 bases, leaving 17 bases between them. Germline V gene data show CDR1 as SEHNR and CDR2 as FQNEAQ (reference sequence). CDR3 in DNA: TGTGCCAGCAGCTTACATCGTGATGGAGGCTCCGAGCAGTACTTC. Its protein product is CASSLHRDGGSEQYF.

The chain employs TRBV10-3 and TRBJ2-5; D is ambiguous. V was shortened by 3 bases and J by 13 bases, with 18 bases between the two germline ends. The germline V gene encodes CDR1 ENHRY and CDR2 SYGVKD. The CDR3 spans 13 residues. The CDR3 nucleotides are TGTGCCATCAGTGACCCCGAGAGGCTAGGGCTGTACTTC. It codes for CAISDPERLGLYF.

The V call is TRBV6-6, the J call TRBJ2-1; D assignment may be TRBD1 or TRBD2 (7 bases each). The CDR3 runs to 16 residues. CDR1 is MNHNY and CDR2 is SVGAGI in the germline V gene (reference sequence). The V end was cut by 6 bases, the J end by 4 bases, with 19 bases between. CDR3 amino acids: CASSFTGERDYNEQFF. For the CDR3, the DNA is TGTGCCAGCAGCTTTACAGGGGAGCGGGATTACAATGAGCAGTTCTTC.

The CDR3 is CASSSQGQANTDTQYF. CDR3 sequence (DNA): TGTGCCAGCAGTTCCCAGGGACAGGCCAACACAGATACGCAGTATTTT. This sequence joins TRBV6-6 and TRBJ2-3; TRBD1 aligns across 8 bases. CDR1 and CDR2 (germline): MNHNY, SVGAGI (reference sequence). The CDR3 runs 16 residues. The J segment lost 2 bases and the V segment lost 4 bases, leaving 8 bases of the junction unmatched.

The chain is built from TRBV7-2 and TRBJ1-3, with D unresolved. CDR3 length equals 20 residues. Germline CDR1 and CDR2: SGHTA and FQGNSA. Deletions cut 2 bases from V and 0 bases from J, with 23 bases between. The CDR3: CASSLFLLGKKISSGNTIYF. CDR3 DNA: TGTGCCAGCAGCTTATTCTTGCTGGGCAAGAAAATCAGCTCTGGAAACACCATATATTTT.

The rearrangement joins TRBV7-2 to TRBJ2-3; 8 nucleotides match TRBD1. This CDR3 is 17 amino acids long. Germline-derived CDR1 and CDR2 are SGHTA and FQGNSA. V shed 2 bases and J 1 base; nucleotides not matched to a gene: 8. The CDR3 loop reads CASSLSTQGAGTDTQYF. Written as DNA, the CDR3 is TGTGCCAGCAGCTTATCGACCCAGGGGGCAGGCACAGATACGCAGTATTTT.

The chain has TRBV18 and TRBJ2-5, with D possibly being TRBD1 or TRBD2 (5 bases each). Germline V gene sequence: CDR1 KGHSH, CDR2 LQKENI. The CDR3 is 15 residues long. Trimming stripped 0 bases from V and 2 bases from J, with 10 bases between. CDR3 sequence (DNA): TGTGCCAGCTCACCACCGAGCGGACAACAAGAGACCCAGTACTTC. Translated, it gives CASSPPSGQQETQYF.

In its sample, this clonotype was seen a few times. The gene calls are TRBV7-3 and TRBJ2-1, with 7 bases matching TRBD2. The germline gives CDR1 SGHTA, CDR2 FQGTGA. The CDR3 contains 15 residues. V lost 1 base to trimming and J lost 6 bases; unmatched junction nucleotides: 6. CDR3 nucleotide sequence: TGTGCCAGCAGCTTAAGGGCTAGCGGTCCCAATGAGCAGTTCTTC. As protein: CASSLRASGPNEQFF.

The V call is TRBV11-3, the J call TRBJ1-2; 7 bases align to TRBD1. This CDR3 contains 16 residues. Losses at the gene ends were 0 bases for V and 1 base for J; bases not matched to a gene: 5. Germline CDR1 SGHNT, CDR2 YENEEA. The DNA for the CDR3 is TGTGCCAGCAGCTTAGAGACAGGGAGTGTTAACTATGGCTACACCTTC. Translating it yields CASSLETGSVNYGYTF. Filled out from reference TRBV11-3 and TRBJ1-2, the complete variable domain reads EAGVVQSPRYKIIEKKQPVAFWCNPISGHNTLYWYLQNLGQGPELLIRYENEEAVDDSQLPKDRFSAERLKGVDSTLKIQPAELGDSAVYLCASSLETGSVNYGYTFGSGTRLTVV.

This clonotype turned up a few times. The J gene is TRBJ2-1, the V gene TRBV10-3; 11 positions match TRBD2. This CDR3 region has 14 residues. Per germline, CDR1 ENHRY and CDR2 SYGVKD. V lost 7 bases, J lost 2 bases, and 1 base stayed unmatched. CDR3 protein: CAITSGRTYNEQFF. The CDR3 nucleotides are TGTGCCATCACTAGCGGGAGGACCTACAATGAGCAGTTCTTC.

CDR3 loop: CSVKNNEQFF. As DNA, the CDR3 is TGCAGCGTCAAGAACAATGAGCAGTTCTTC. The rearrangement joins TRBV29-1 to TRBJ2-1, with D hard to call. Trimming pared 6 bases from V and 5 bases from J, leaving 5 bases between. The CDR3 sequence is 10 residues long. CDR1 is SQVTM, CDR2 ANQGSEA, per germline.

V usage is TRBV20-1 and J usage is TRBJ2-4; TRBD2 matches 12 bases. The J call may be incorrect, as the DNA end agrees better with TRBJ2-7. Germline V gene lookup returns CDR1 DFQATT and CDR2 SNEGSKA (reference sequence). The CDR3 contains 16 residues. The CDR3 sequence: CSASDPGLAGNYEQYF. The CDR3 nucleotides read TGCAGTGCTAGCGACCCAGGACTAGCGGGGAACTACGAGCAGTACTTC.

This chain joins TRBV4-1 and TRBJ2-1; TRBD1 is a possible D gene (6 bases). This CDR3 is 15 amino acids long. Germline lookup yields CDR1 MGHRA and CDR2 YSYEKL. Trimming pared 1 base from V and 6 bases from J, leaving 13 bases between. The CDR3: CASSQASGVINEQFF. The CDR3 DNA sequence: TGCGCCAGCAGCCAAGCGTCAGGGGTAATCAATGAGCAGTTCTTC.

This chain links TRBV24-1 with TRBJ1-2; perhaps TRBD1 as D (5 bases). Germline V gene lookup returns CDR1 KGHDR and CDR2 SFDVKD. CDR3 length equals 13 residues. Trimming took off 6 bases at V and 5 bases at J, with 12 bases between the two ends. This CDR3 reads CATSRDVFYGYTF. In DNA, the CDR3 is TGTGCCACCAGTCGGGACGTCTTTTATGGCTACACCTTC.

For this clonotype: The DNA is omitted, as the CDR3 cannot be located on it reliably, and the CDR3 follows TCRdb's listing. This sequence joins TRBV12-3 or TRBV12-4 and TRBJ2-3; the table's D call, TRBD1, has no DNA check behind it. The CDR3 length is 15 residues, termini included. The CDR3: CASSVGQGIPDTEYF.

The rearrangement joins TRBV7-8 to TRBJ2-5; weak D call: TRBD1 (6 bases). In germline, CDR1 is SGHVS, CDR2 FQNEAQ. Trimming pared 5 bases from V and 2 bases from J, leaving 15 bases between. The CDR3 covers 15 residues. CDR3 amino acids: CASSPQGALQETQYF. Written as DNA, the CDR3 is TGTGCCAGCAGCCCACAGGGCGCCTTGCAAGAGACCCAGTACTTC.

The DNA for the CDR3 is TGTGCCAGCAGTCTGAGGGACAGGGTGGACTCAGTAACCCAAGAGACCCAGTACTTC. It codes for CASSLRDRVDSVTQETQYF. J is TRBJ2-7 and V is TRBV12-3 or TRBV12-4, with 9 nucleotides matching TRBD1. Gene TRBJ2-5 matches the end of the DNA better, so the J call may be wrong. The CDR3 has 19 residues.

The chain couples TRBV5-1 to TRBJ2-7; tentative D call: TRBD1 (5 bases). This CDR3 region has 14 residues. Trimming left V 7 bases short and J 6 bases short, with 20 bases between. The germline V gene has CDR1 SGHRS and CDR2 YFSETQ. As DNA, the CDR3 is TGCGCCAGCCGCTGGACACTTCTGACGAGCGAGCAGTACTTC. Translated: CASRWTLLTSEQYF. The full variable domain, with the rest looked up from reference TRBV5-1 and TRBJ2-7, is KAGVTQTPRYLIKTRGQQVTLSCSPISGHRSVSWYQQTPGQGLQFLFEYFSETQRNKGNFPGRFSGRQFSNSRSEMNVSTLELGDSALYLCASRWTLLTSEQYFGPGTRLTVT.

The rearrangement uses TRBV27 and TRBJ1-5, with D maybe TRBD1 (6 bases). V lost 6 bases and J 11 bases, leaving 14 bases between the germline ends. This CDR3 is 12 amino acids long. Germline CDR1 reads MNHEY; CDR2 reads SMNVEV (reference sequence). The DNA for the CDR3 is TGTGCCAGCAGCTCAACAGGGCTGGCCCAGCATTTT. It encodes CASSSTGLAQHF.

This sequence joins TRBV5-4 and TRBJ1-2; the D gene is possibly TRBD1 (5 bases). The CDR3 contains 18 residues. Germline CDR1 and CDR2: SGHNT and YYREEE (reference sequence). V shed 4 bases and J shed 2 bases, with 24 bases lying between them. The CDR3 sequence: CASSGLKSTGSPNYGYTF. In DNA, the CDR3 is TGTGCCAGCAGCGGCCTTAAATCAACAGGATCCCCAAACTATGGCTACACCTTC.

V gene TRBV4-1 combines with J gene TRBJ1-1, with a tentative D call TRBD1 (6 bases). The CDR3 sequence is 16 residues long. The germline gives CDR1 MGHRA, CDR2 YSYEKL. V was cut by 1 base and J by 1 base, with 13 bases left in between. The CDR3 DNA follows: TGCGCCAGCAGCCAAGTACCGGGACACCAGAACACTGAAGCTTTCTTT. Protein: CASSQVPGHQNTEAFF.

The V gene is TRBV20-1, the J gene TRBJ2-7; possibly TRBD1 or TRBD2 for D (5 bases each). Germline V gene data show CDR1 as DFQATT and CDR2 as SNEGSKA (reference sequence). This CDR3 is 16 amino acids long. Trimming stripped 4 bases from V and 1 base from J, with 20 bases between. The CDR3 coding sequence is TGCAGTGCTACCCCCATTCAGGGAGTTGCTTCCTACGAGCAGTACTTC. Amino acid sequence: CSATPIQGVASYEQYF.

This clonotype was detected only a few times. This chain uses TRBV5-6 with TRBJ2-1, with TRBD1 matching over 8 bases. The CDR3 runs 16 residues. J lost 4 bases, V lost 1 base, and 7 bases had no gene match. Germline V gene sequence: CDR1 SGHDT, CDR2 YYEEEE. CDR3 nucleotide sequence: TGTGCCAGCAGCTTGTTTGACAGGGGTCTTTACAATGAGCAGTTCTTC. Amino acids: CASSLFDRGLYNEQFF.

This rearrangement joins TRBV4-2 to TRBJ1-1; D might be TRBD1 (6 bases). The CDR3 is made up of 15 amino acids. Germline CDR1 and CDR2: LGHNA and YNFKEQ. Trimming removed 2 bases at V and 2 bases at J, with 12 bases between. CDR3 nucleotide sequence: TGTGCCAGCAGCCAACCGCCGGGACAAAACACTGAAGCTTTCTTT. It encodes CASSQPPGQNTEAFF.